These 19 T cell receptor beta chains came from one sample sequenced in a study of Tregs in tolerant kidney transplant recipients. Only in-frame clones appear in the TCRdb table, and some are missing; sequencing was by immunoSEQ multiplex PCR. Its clone listing holds some 14,000 clones. The nonmyeloablative bone marrow transplants came from related graft donors, with transient mixed chimerism. Sequences were derived from CD8+ T cells from blood (PBMCs), sampled 6 months after the transplant. The receptors shown here come from a human patient who received a combined kidney and bone marrow transplant. Some T cells may be the graft donor's.

Comment on this clone: The read comes to an end 3 residues before the CDR3 does, leaving the germline J gene to fill in the end. The gene calls are TRBV20-1 and TRBJ2-7; possible D gene TRBD1, 5 bases. The CDR3 has 13 residues. Trimming stripped 1 base from V and 0 bases from J, with 7 bases between. Germline-derived CDR1 and CDR2 are DFQATT and SNEGSKA (reference sequence). The CDR3 loop reads CSARGQSSYEQYF. The CDR3 bases that were read are TGCAGTGCTAGAGGACAGAGCTCCTACGAG.

A note on this clone: The read is 3 residues too short to cover the CDR3 end, so that end is filled in from the germline J gene. The chain carries TRBV5-1 and TRBJ1-2; the D gene is possibly TRBD1 (5 bases). CDR1 is SGHRS, CDR2 YFSETQ, per germline. CDR3 length: 16 residues. CDR3 bases read: TGCGCCAGCAGCTTAATCTCTTGGGGACTGACGGTGACC. Protein sequence: CASSLISWGLTVT. The whole CDR3 is CASSLISWGLTVTYTF.

Comment on this clone: The read comes to an end 3 residues before the CDR3 does, leaving the germline J gene to fill in the end. The J gene is TRBJ2-1, the V gene TRBV7-6, with unresolved D. The V gene lost 6 bases and the J gene lost 8 bases, with 17 bases spanning the gap. Germline V gene data show CDR1 as SGHVS and CDR2 as FNYEAQ. This CDR3 is built from 14 residues. The sequenced CDR3 bases are TGTGCCAGCAGTCCTGGGCCCAAGGTCTATGAG. This encodes CASSPGPKVYE. The entire CDR3 sequence reads CASSPGPKVYEQFF.

With respect to this clone: The sequenced fragment ends 3 residues before the CDR3 boundary, so the rest is inferred from the germline J gene. The chain recombines TRBV7-9 with TRBJ1-2; TRBD1 aligns across 9 bases. The J segment lost 2 bases and the V segment lost 3 bases, leaving 1 base of the junction unmatched. The CDR3 runs 14 residues. Germline V gene sequence: CDR1 SEHNR, CDR2 FQNEAQ (reference sequence). The CDR3 sequence is CASSLDRGNYGYTF. CDR3 bases read: TGTGCCAGCAGCTTGGACAGGGGCAACTATGGC.

A note on this clone: The read falls 3 residues short of the CDR3 end, and the missing part is taken from the germline J gene. This sequence joins TRBV10-1 and TRBJ2-3; D not resolved. The CDR3 has 14 residues. CDR1 and CDR2 (germline): WNHNN, SYGVQD (reference sequence). V was pared by 6 bases and J by 0 bases, with 10 bases between. The CDR3 protein is CASSALTSTDTQYF. The sequenced part of the CDR3 DNA is TGCGCCAGCAGCGCCCTAACTAGCACAGATACG.

On this clone: The CDR3 extends 3 residues past the end of the read, so its final part is completed from the germline J gene. This chain joins TRBV4-1 and TRBJ2-7, with D possibly TRBD2 on 5 matching bases. Germline CDR1 reads MGHRA; CDR2 reads YSYEKL. CDR3 length: 13 residues. The germline V and J ends were trimmed by 1 base and 4 bases, with 8 bases remaining between them. CDR3 region: CASSQVGGYEQYF. Incomplete CDR3 DNA: TGCGCCAGCAGCCAAGTAGGCGGGTACGAG.

This clone is identified as medium-sized from frequency. The read ends 3 residues early relative to the CDR3; the germline J gene fills the gap. The chain recombines TRBV6-1 with TRBJ2-7, with D possibly matching TRBD1 (5 bases). V lost 3 bases to trimming and J lost 4 bases, with 10 bases between them. The CDR3 has 13 residues. Germline V lookup: CDR1 MNHNS, CDR2 SASEGT. CDR3 DNA, as far as it was read: TGTGCCAGCAGTGATACAGGTGAATACGAG. It yields the protein CASSDTGEYE. The whole CDR3 is CASSDTGEYEQYF.

With regard to this clone: The read halts 3 residues ahead of the CDR3 end, with the missing end drawn from the germline J gene. The V gene is TRBV29-1, the J gene TRBJ1-1, with 7 positions matching TRBD1. V dropped 5 bases and J dropped 2; count of bases not matched to a gene: 5. Germline V CDR1 and CDR2: SQVTM, ANQGSEA. CDR3 length equals 13 residues. The CDR3 bases that were read are TGCAGCGTTCGGGACAGCAGTAACACTGAA. Translating it yields CSVRDSSNTE. The entire CDR3 protein is CSVRDSSNTEAFF.

As regards this clone: The read is 3 residues too short to cover the CDR3 end, so that end is filled in from the germline J gene. This chain uses TRBV7-6 with TRBJ2-7; 8 bases match TRBD1. The CDR3 totals 15 residues. V lost 5 bases and J lost 3; bases outside the gene matches: 9. Germline lookup yields CDR1 SGHVS and CDR2 FNYEAQ. CDR3 bases read: TGTGCCAGCAGCCCGTCCACGACAGGGGACTACGAG. Its translation: CASSPSTTGDYE. The whole CDR3 is CASSPSTTGDYEQYF.

Worth noting for this clone: The missing CDR3 end, 3 residues past where the read stops, is filled in from the germline J gene. The chain has TRBV30 and TRBJ2-7; 9 positions match TRBD1. The CDR3 contains 12 residues. Trimming at V came to 7 bases and at J to 3 bases, leaving 4 bases not matched to a gene. CDR1 is GTSNPN and CDR2 is SVGIG in the germline V gene (reference sequence). CDR3 region: CASLDRGYEQYF. CDR3 DNA (partial): TGTGCCTCTTTGGACAGGGGCTACGAG.

About this clone: The read ends 3 residues shy of where the CDR3 ends; the end is completed using the germline J gene. V is TRBV20-1 and J is TRBJ1-6; 10 nucleotides line up with TRBD1. With 1 base clipped from V and 9 bases from J, the junction kept 6 bases outside the gene matches. Germline CDR1 reads DFQATT; CDR2 reads SNEGSKA (reference sequence). The CDR3 is 15 residues long. The chain's CDR3 is CSARVDRGLGSPLHF. The sequenced CDR3 bases are TGCAGTGCTAGAGTAGACAGGGGGCTAGGTTCACCC.

Comment on this clone: The DNA ends 3 residues before the CDR3 does, and the rest of the CDR3 is filled in from the germline J gene. V gene TRBV30 combines with J gene TRBJ1-6; no definite D call. V lost 0 bases and J lost 6, with 6 bases in between. There are 13 residues in the CDR3. Germline lookup yields CDR1 GTSNPN and CDR2 SVGIG (reference sequence). The CDR3 loop is CAWSVSGNSPLHF. The covered CDR3 bases are TGTGCCTGGAGTGTTTCCGGTAATTCACCC. Using reference TRBV30 and TRBJ1-6 for the parts outside the CDR3, the full variable domain is SQTIHQWPATLVQPVGSPLSLECTVEGTSNPNLYWYRQAAGRGLQLLFYSVGIGQISSEVPQNLSASRPQDRQFILSSKKLLLSDSGFYLCAWSVSGNSPLHFGNGTRLTVT.

In regard to this clone: The read terminates 3 residues before the CDR3 end, so the remaining end is supplied by the germline J gene. The chain links TRBV29-1 to TRBJ2-3; perhaps TRBD1 as D (6 bases). The CDR3 is 13 residues long. Germline assignment: CDR1 SQVTM and CDR2 ANQGSEA. V lost 2 bases, J lost 3 bases, and 9 bases lay in between. CDR3 protein: CSVESGQTDTQYF. The sequenced part of the CDR3 DNA is TGCAGCGTTGAATCCGGACAGACAGATACG.

With respect to this clone: From the germline J gene comes the end of the CDR3, since the read stops 3 residues before it. The rearrangement links TRBV7-6 to TRBJ1-1; maybe TRBD1 (5 bases). This CDR3 comprises 16 residues. Germline V gene data show CDR1 as SGHVS and CDR2 as FNYEAQ. The part of the CDR3 DNA that was read is TGTGCCAGCAGCCAGAACCCCTGGGGCCCCCAAGAGACA. This encodes CASSQNPWGPQET. The complete CDR3 sequence is CASSQNPWGPQETAFF. The full variable domain, completed using reference TRBV7-6 and TRBJ1-1, is GAGVSQSPRYKVTKRGQDVALRCDPISGHVSLYWYRQALGQGPEFLTYFNYEAQQDKSGLPNDRFSAERPEGSISTLTIQRTEQRDSAMYRCASSQNPWGPQETAFFGQGTRLTVV.

Of note for this clone: Read sequence stops 3 residues before the CDR3 end, and the germline J gene provides the missing end. The chain is built from TRBV7-9 and TRBJ1-2; D gene unclear. CDR1 and CDR2 (germline): SEHNR, FQNEAQ (reference sequence). CDR3 length: 11 residues. CDR3 residues: CASSLVLSYTF. CDR3 bases read: TGTGCCAGCAGCTTAGTCCTTAGC.

In the case of this clone: Sequencing ends 3 residues short of the CDR3 end; the germline J gene provides the rest. The chain uses TRBV28 and TRBJ1-5, with D maybe TRBD1 (6 bases). Trimming shortened V by 5 bases and J by 4 bases, and 12 bases separated the two germline ends. CDR3 length equals 14 residues. Germline CDR1 MDHEN, CDR2 SYDVKM. The part of the CDR3 DNA that was read is TGTGCCAGCAGTCCAGGGGAGGGGAATCAGCCC. This translates into CASSPGEGNQP. The entire CDR3 reads CASSPGEGNQPQHF.

Partial CDR3 DNA: TGTGCCAGCAGTGACCCAGGGACAGCTTCCTACGAG. Protein product: CASSDPGTASYE. The entire CDR3 protein reads CASSDPGTASYEQYF. The chain joins TRBV6-4 to TRBJ2-7, with 7 positions matching TRBD1. Sequencing ends 3 residues short of the CDR3 end; the germline J gene provides the rest. The V segment lost 2 bases and the J segment 1 base; nucleotides outside the gene matches: 5. The germline V gene encodes CDR1 MRHNA and CDR2 SNTAGT. The CDR3 is 15 amino acids.

To note about this clone: The DNA ends 3 residues before the CDR3 does, and the rest of the CDR3 is filled in from the germline J gene. The chain combines TRBV7-9 with TRBJ1-1, with 7 bases lining up with TRBD1. The germline V gene has CDR1 SEHNR and CDR2 FQNEAQ (reference sequence). The CDR3 length is 15 residues. V lost 3 bases, J lost 7 bases, and 11 bases stayed unmatched. CDR3 DNA (partial): TGTGCCAGCAGCTTGGTACCGGGGGCAGGGGGTGAA. Protein product: CASSLVPGAGGE. The full CDR3 protein reads CASSLVPGAGGEAFF.

Details on this clone: The read finishes 3 residues shy of the CDR3 end, and the germline J gene is used to complete it. The chain is built from TRBV7-7 and TRBJ2-2; D might be TRBD2 (5 bases). Per germline, CDR1 SSHAT and CDR2 FNYEAQ (reference sequence). Trimming took off 3 bases at V and 6 bases at J, with 8 bases between the two ends. CDR3 length: 13 residues. The covered CDR3 bases are TGTGCCAGCAGCTTCGGGGTTGCCGGGGAG. It codes for CASSFGVAGE. The full CDR3 protein is CASSFGVAGELFF. The whole variable domain, remainder taken from reference TRBV7-7 and TRBJ2-2, is GAGVSQSPRYKVTKRGQDVTLRCDPISSHATLYWYQQALGQGPEFLTYFNYEAQPDKSGLPSDRFSAERPEGSISTLTIQRTEQRDSAMYRCASSFGVAGELFFGEGSRLTVL.